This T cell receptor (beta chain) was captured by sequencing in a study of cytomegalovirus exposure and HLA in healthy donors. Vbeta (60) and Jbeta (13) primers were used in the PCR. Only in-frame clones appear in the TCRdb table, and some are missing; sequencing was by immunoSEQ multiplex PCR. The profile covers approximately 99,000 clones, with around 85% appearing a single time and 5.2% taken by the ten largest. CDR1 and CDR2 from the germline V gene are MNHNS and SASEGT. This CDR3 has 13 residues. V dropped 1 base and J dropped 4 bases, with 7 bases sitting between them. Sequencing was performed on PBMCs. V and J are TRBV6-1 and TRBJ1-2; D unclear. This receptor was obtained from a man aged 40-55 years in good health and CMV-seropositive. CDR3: CASSEGQIYGYTF. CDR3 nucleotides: TGTGCCAGCAGTGAAGGGCAAATCTATGGCTACACCTTC.